This T cell receptor (beta chain) was profiled in a study of CD8+CD57+ T cells in acquired aplastic anemia. Study as a whole: When averaged, DNA from sorted CD4+ and CD8+ cells came to 3.2 ug.

All sequencing subjects had displayed CD8+CD57+ cell expansion on flow cytometry. Ten or more counts support this clonotype. V was cut by 0 bases and J by 4 bases, with 5 bases left in between. Germline V gene lookup returns CDR1 SGHRS and CDR2 YFSETQ. This CDR3 region has 13 residues. Genomic DNA served as template for TCR beta VDJ and CDR3 profiling. TCRdb independently ran MiXCR on the reads; one entry per CDR3 protein. The sample yields some 170,000 distinct CDR3 sequences, less than 60% seen once. This clonotype originated in a human donor with aplastic anemia. The chain employs TRBV5-1 and TRBJ1-3; D is uncertain. The sample was sorted CD4+, CD8+, or CD8+CD57+ T cells (not recorded which) from PBMCs. The CDR3 DNA sequence: TGCGCCAGCAGCTTGGGAGGCGGAAACACCATATATTTT. It codes for CASSLGGGNTIYF. Drawing the rest from reference TRBV5-1 and TRBJ1-3, the complete variable domain is KAGVTQTPRYLIKTRGQQVTLSCSPISGHRSVSWYQQTPGQGLQFLFEYFSETQRNKGNFPGRFSGRQFSNSRSEMNVSTLELGDSALYLCASSLGGGNTIYFGEGSWLTVV.